Below, 13 T cell receptor beta chains from the same sample are listed, as sequenced in a study of Graves' ophthalmopathy and Graves' hyperthyroidism (dated by TCRdb to 2016 to 2019). Sequencing was performed on an Illumina HiSeq 2000. TCR beta CDR3 regions were amplified from RNA transcripts for repertoire sequencing. The first round of RT-PCR was done with HTBI primers and the Qiagen OneStep RT-PCR kit, and was followed by a second round of multiplex PCR, then size selection and purification. Starting from the raw public reads, TCRdb applied fastp trimming at Q25, assembled clones with MiXCR and retained in-frame beta chains. CDR3 protein duplicates are merged, each entry listing the most common genes and DNA. The sample includes 400,000 to 450,000 distinct CDR3 sequences, with 21% observed a single time. The ten most abundant clones make up roughly 3% of the sample. Sequencing input: peripheral blood. Source of these receptors: a woman aged 18-30 years with stable Graves' hyperthyroidism. Donor details come from another sample of the same person, matched by shared clones.

In this sample, this clonotype turned up many times. The rearrangement uses TRBV28 and TRBJ2-2; maybe TRBD2 (6 bases). The germline gives CDR1 MDHEN, CDR2 SYDVKM. Trimming left V 11 bases short and J 2 bases short, with 15 bases between. The CDR3 length is 14 residues. CDR3 protein: CAYGGGANTGELFF. DNA for the CDR3: TGTGCCTACGGGGGAGGAGCAAACACCGGGGAGCTGTTTTTT.

This clonotype was seen at least ten times. The chain is built from TRBV25-1 and TRBJ2-2, with D unresolved. V was clipped by 0 bases and J by 4 bases, with 15 bases between them. CDR3 length: 17 amino acids. Germline V lookup: CDR1 MGHDK, CDR2 SYGVNS. CDR3 amino acids: CASSEYKPQTPTGELFF. DNA for the CDR3: TGTGCCAGCAGTGAATATAAGCCCCAAACCCCCACCGGGGAGCTGTTTTTT. Complete variable domain (other parts from reference TRBV25-1 and TRBJ2-2): EADIYQTPRYLVIGTGKKITLECSQTMGHDKMYWYQQDPGMELHLIHYSYGVNSTEKGDLSSESTVSRIRTEHFPLTLESARPSHTSQYLCASSEYKPQTPTGELFFGEGSRLTVL.

This clonotype was seen ten or more times. The genes are TRBV5-1 and TRBJ2-2; D is ambiguous. The ends were cut back, 3 bases at V and 5 bases at J, with 17 bases in the middle. Germline CDR1 reads SGHRS; CDR2 reads YFSETQ. The CDR3 totals 16 residues. The DNA of the CDR3 is TGCGCCAGCAGCTACTCACACGACCAACGGACCGGGGAGCTGTTTTTT. Encoded protein: CASSYSHDQRTGELFF. The whole variable domain, remainder taken from reference TRBV5-1 and TRBJ2-2, is KAGVTQTPRYLIKTRGQQVTLSCSPISGHRSVSWYQQTPGQGLQFLFEYFSETQRNKGNFPGRFSGRQFSNSRSEMNVSTLELGDSALYLCASSYSHDQRTGELFFGEGSRLTVL.

This clonotype was seen at least ten times. V usage is TRBV9 and J usage is TRBJ1-1; D possibly corresponds to TRBD1 (6 bases). This CDR3 spans 14 amino acids. The germline gives CDR1 SGDLS, CDR2 YYNGEE. V lost 3 bases, J lost 2 bases, and 11 bases lay in between. CDR3 sequence: CASSGSTGNTEAFF. In DNA, the CDR3 is TGTGCCAGCAGCGGCTCGACAGGTAACACTGAAGCTTTCTTT. The complete variable domain, with remaining parts taken from reference TRBV9 and TRBJ1-1, reads DSGVTQTPKHLITATGQRVTLRCSPRSGDLSVYWYQQSLDQGLQFLIQYYNGEERAKGNILERFSAQQFPDLHSELNLSSLELGDSALYFCASSGSTGNTEAFFGQGTRLTVV.

Ten or more counts support this clonotype. The chain is built from TRBV19 and TRBJ1-6; D is undetermined. From germline, CDR1 is LNHDA and CDR2 SQIVND (reference sequence). There are 15 residues in the CDR3. Trimming removed 7 bases from V and 4 bases from J, with 14 bases in between. CDR3 region: CASTLRSTYNSPLHF. Here the CDR3 DNA reads TGTGCCAGTACTCTAAGGTCTACGTATAATTCACCCCTCCACTTT.

This clonotype was recorded at least ten times. The chain carries TRBV7-9 and TRBJ2-7; unclear D gene. Germline V CDR1 and CDR2: SEHNR, FQNEAQ (reference sequence). V lost 4 bases, J lost 4 bases, and 11 bases lay in between. The CDR3 spans 13 residues. The CDR3 region is CASSSVEWYEQYF. Written as DNA, the CDR3 is TGTGCCAGCAGCTCAGTAGAGTGGTACGAGCAGTACTTC.

This clonotype was counted ten times or more. The chain is built from TRBV29-1 and TRBJ2-4; D perhaps matches TRBD1 (6 bases). V was cut by 6 bases and J by 2 bases, with 14 bases left in between. The CDR3 contains 14 residues. Germline V gene lookup returns CDR1 SQVTM and CDR2 ANQGSEA. CDR3 DNA: TGCAGCGTACTCCGGGACACGACCAAAAACATTCAGTACTTC. It is translated as CSVLRDTTKNIQYF.

A note on this clonotype: Given the absence of the conserved phenylalanine or tryptophan at the CDR3 end, a read error is likely. This sequence joins TRBV28 and TRBJ1-1, with D maybe TRBD1 (6 bases). This CDR3 has 15 residues. From germline, CDR1 is MDHEN and CDR2 SYDVKM. V was clipped by 6 bases and J by 2 bases, with 16 bases between them. As DNA, the CDR3 is TGTGCCAGCAGCCCCTCTCACAGGGCAAACACTGAAGCTTTCTAT. Translating gives CASSPSHRANTEAFY.

This clonotype was seen a few times. The chain combines TRBV11-1 with TRBJ1-3, with D unresolved. The V end was cut by 3 bases, the J end by 1 base, with 10 bases between. The CDR3 totals 15 residues. Germline V gene sequence: CDR1 SGHAT, CDR2 FQDESV (reference sequence). The CDR3 sequence: CASSFGLGSGNTIYF. CDR3 DNA: TGTGCCAGCAGCTTCGGTCTAGGGTCTGGAAACACCATATATTTT.

This clonotype has a handful of counts. The J gene is TRBJ2-4, the V gene TRBV5-1, with D possibly being TRBD1 (5 bases). The V and J ends lost 7 bases and 2 bases respectively, with 7 bases between them. CDR1 and CDR2 from the germline V gene are SGHRS and YFSETQ. The length of the CDR3 is 12 residues. The DNA for the CDR3 is TGCGCCAGCGGGGCGTCCAAAAACATTCAGTACTTC. This gives the protein CASGASKNIQYF.

The chain joins TRBV28 to TRBJ2-5; TRBD1 matches at 8 bases. This CDR3 spans 13 amino acids. Germline CDR1 is MDHEN and CDR2 is SYDVKM. CDR3 nucleotide sequence: TGTGGGACCCAGAGCAGGGGGCGGGAGACCCAGTACTTC. Protein sequence: CGTQSRGRETQYF.

This clonotype has only a few counts. The rearrangement joins TRBV28 to TRBJ1-3; 7 bases agree with TRBD1. Trimming took 6 bases from V and 3 from J; bases not matched to a gene: 5. Per the germline V gene, CDR1 is MDHEN and CDR2 is SYDVKM. This CDR3 has 14 residues. This CDR3 reads CASRSGGLGNTIYF. The DNA for the CDR3 is TGTGCCAGCAGATCAGGGGGTCTTGGAAACACCATATATTTT.

The chain has TRBV28 and TRBJ1-1; D not certain. V lost 1 base, J lost 4 bases, and 7 bases lay in between. There are 13 residues in the CDR3. Per the germline V gene, CDR1 is MDHEN and CDR2 is SYDVKM. CDR3 amino acids: CASSLLYSTEAFF. The CDR3 nucleotides read TGTGCCAGCAGTTTATTATACAGCACTGAAGCTTTCTTT.